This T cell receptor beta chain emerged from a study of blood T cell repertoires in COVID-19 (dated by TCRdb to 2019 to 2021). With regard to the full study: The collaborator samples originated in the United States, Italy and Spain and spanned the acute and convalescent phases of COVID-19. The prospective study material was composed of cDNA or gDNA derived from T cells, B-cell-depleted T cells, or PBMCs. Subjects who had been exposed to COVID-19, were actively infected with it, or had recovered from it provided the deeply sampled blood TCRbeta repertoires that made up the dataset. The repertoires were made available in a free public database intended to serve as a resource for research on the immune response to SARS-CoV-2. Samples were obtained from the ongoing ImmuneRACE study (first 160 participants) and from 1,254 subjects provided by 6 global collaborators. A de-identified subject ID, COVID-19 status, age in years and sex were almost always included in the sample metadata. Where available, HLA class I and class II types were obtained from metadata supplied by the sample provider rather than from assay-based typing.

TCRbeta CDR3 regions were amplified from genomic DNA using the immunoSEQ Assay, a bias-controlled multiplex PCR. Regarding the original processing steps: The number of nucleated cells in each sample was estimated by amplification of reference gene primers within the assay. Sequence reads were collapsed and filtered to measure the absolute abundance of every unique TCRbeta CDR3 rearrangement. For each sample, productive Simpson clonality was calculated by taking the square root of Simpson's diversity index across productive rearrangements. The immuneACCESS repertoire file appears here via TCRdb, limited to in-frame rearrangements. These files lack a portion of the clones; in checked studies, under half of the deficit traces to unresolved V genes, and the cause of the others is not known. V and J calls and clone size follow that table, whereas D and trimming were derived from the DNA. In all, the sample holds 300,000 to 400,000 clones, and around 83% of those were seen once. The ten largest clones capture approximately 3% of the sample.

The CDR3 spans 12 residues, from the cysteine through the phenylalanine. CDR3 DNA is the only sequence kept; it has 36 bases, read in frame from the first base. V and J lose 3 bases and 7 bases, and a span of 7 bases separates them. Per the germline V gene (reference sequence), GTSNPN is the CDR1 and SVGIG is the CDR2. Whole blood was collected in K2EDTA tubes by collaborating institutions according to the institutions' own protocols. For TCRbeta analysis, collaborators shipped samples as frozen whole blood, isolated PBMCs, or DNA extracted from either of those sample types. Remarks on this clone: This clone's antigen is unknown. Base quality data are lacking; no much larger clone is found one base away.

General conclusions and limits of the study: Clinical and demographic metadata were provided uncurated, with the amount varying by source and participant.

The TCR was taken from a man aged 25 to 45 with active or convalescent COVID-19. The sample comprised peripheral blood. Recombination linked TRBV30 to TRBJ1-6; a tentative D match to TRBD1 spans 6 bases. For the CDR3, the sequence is CAWSQGNSPLHF. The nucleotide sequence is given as TGTGCCTGGAGCCAGGGGAATTCACCCCTCCACTTT.